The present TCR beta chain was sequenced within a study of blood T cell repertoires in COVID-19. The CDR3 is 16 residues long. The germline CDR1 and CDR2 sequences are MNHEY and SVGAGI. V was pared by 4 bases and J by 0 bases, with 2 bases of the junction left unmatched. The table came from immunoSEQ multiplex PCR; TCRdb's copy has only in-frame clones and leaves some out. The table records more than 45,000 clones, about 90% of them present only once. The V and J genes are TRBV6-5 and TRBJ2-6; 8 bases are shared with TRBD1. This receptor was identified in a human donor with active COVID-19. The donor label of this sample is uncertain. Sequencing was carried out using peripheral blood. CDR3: CASSSGQASGANVLTF. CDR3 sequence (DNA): TGTGCCAGCAGTTCGGGACAGGCCTCTGGGGCCAACGTCCTGACTTTC.